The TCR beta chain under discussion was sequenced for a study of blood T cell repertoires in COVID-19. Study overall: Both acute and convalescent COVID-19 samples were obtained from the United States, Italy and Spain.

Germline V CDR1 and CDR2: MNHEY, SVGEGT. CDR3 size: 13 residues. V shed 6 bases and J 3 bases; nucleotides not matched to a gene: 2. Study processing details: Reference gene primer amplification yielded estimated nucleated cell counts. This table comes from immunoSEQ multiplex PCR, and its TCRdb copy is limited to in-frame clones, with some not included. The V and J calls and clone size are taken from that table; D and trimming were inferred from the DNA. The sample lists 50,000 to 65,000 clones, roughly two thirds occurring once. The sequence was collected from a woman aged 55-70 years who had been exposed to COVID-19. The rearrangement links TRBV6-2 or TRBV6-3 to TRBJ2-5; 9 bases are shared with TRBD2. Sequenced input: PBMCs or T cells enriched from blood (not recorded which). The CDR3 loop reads CASSRLAEETQYF. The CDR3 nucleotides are TGTGCCAGCAGCAGACTAGCGGAAGAGACCCAGTACTTC.